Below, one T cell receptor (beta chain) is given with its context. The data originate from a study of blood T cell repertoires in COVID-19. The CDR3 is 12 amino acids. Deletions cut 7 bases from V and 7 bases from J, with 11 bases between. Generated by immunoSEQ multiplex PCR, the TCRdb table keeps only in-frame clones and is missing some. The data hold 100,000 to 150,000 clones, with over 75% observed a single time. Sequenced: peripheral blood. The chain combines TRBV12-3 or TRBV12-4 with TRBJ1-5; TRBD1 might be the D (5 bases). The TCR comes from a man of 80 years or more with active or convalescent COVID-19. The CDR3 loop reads CASTPGGQPQHF. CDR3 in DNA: TGTGCCAGCACCCCGGGGGGACAGCCCCAGCATTTT.